Detailed here is one T cell receptor (beta chain). What it binds is unknown. The authors reverse transcribed all of the isolated RNA, so sequencing captured expressed TCRB transcripts. Produced via immunoSEQ multiplex PCR; TCRdb's table is partial and in-frame only. The table records around 97,000 clones, over 25% of them present only once. These data belong to a study of beta chain features in type 1 diabetes. Cells sorted by CD45RO/CCR7/CD25/CD127/CD95/CD27 comprised CD4+ naive, central memory, regulatory and stem cell-like memory cells. The trim removed 5 bases at V and 3 bases at J, leaving 6 bases unmatched. Looked up from germline, CDR1 is LNHDA and CDR2 is SQIVND (reference sequence). The CDR3 contains 16 residues. Whole-study results and caveats: Sequencing from cDNA could over-represent high-TCR-expressing cells. Among type 1 diabetes patients, VDJ junctions had fewer insertions and more deletions. Among patients, naive, central memory and Treg TCRB repertoires appeared more similar than among healthy donors. A moderate, significant TCRB CDR3 shortening appeared in type 1 diabetes across four CD4+ subsets.

The sequence was collected from a woman in her late teens or twenties with type 1 diabetes. The sample taken for sequencing was central memory CD4+ T cells from blood. V usage is TRBV19 and J usage is TRBJ2-1, with TRBD2 matching 11 bases. CDR3 amino acids: CASSQLAGEVYNEQFF. The CDR3 DNA reads as TGTGCCAGTAGTCAACTAGCGGGAGAGGTCTACAATGAGCAGTTCTTC.